Following are 23 T cell receptor beta chains from one sample sequenced in a study of regulatory T cells in long-lasting Graves disease. Researchers made TCR beta libraries by using iRepertoire HTBI primers and running Arm-PCR on CDR3 regions. TCRdb called the multiplex PCR reads again in MiXCR, with one record for every CDR3 protein. The data show hundreds of thousands of distinct CDR3 sequences, with 12% seen just once and roughly 8.9% held by the top ten. Time point defined: newly diagnosed GD, antithyroid drugs for less than 3 months. From PBMCs, RNA was extracted and then used to make the TCR library. This same sample was also part of a study on T cells in Graves' hyperthyroidism and ophthalmopathy.

Sample: peripheral blood mononuclear cells (PBMCs), taken at new diagnosis, from a patient treated with antithyroid drugs. The receptors here all came from a woman under 40 with Graves disease.

This clonotype was seen ten or more times. The chain links TRBV2 to TRBJ1-1; unclear D gene. The length of the CDR3 is 14 residues. CDR1 and CDR2 from the germline V gene are SNHLY and FYNNEI. The ends were cut back, 6 bases at V and 0 bases at J, with 11 bases in the middle. CDR3 sequence (DNA): TGTGCCAGCAGCTCGGACGGATTGAACACTGAAGCTTTCTTT. This codes for CASSSDGLNTEAFF. Based on the CDR3 plus reference TRBV2 and TRBJ1-1, the full variable domain is EPEVTQTPSHQVTQMGQEVILRCVPISNHLYFYWYRQILGQKVEFLVSFYNNEISEKSEIFDDQFSVERPDGSNFTLKIRSTKLEDSAMYFCASSSDGLNTEAFFGQGTRLTVV.

There are many counts of this clonotype. This rearrangement joins TRBV20-1 to TRBJ2-7; D not resolved. The V end was cut by 6 bases, the J end by 3 bases, with 15 bases between. This CDR3 is 13 amino acids long. Germline assignment: CDR1 DFQATT and CDR2 SNEGSKA (reference sequence). DNA for the CDR3: TGCAGTGCGCCACGTCGCGGCAACTACGAGCAGTACTTC. Translation: CSAPRRGNYEQYF.

This clonotype was seen a single time. Given a much more abundant clone one base away, this may be a read error. The conserved phenylalanine or tryptophan is not found at the CDR3 terminus, so this likely reflects a read error. The rearrangement uses TRBV5-6 and TRBJ2-3; D remains ambiguous. The CDR3 runs 13 residues. Germline V gene sequence: CDR1 SGHDT, CDR2 YYEEEE. Trimming took 4 bases from V and 0 from J, leaving 6 bases between them. The DNA for the CDR3 is TGTGCCAGCAGCATCAGTAGCACAGATACGCAGTATTTG. Protein sequence: CASSISSTDTQYL.

The chain links TRBV7-2 to TRBJ2-1; TRBD2 agrees at 8 bases. The junction had 4 bases not matched to a gene; V was cut back by 1 base and J by 8 bases. CDR3 length: 14 residues. Per the germline V gene, CDR1 is SGHTA and CDR2 is FQGNSA. For the CDR3, the DNA is TGTGCCAGCAGCTTAGTGGGGACTAGGGATGAGCAGTTCTTC. This encodes CASSLVGTRDEQFF. Looking up the rest from reference TRBV7-2 and TRBJ2-1 gives the full variable domain: GAGVSQSPSNKVTEKGKDVELRCDPISGHTALYWYRQSLGQGLEFLIYFQGNSAPDKSGLPSDRFSAERTGGSVSTLTIQRTQQEDSAVYLCASSLVGTRDEQFFGPGTRLTVL.

This clonotype was observed many times. The genes are TRBV2 and TRBJ2-3, with 9 bases matching TRBD1. This CDR3 has 16 amino acids. Germline CDR1 is SNHLY and CDR2 is FYNNEI. The trim removed 6 bases at V and 1 base at J, leaving 8 bases unmatched. The CDR3 nucleotides are TGTGCCAGCAGGAGGGACAGGGCCTCCCGCACAGATACGCAGTATTTT. Protein product: CASRRDRASRTDTQYF.

This clonotype was seen repeatedly, ten times or more. The chain couples TRBV2 to TRBJ2-4; tentative D call: TRBD1 (6 bases). The V gene's germline CDR1 is SNHLY and CDR2 FYNNEI. The CDR3 is 15 amino acids. Trimming removed 0 bases at V and 1 base at J, with 7 bases between. The CDR3: CASSEAQGAKNIQYF. CDR3 nucleotide sequence: TGTGCCAGCAGTGAAGCGCAGGGGGCCAAAAACATTCAGTACTTC.

To note about this clonotype: With only one base between it and a far larger clone, this is likely a read error. This rearrangement joins TRBV7-8 to TRBJ2-3; 8 bases match TRBD2. The CDR3 covers 15 residues. Germline trimming cut 5 bases from V and 6 bases from J; bases unmatched to any gene: 10. Per germline, CDR1 SGHVS and CDR2 FQNEAQ. This CDR3 reads CASSDREGWLDTQYF. The DNA of the CDR3 is TGTGCCAGCAGCGACCGGGAGGGATGGCTCGATACGCAGTATTTT.

This clonotype was picked up many times. The conserved closing phenylalanine or tryptophan is absent in this CDR3, likely reflecting a read error. The chain employs TRBV27 and TRBJ1-1, with D hard to call. The V end lost 6 bases, the J end lost 1 base, and 15 bases lay between the germline ends. The CDR3 covers 15 residues. Germline assignment: CDR1 MNHEY and CDR2 SMNVEV (reference sequence). The CDR3 DNA sequence: TGTGCCAGCAGCATCCACCCACGAACGAACACTGAAGCTTTCCTT. It encodes CASSIHPRTNTEAFL.

This rearrangement joins TRBV30 to TRBJ2-7; 9 nucleotides line up with TRBD1. CDR1 GTSNPN and CDR2 SVGIG come from the germline V gene (reference sequence). V lost 5 bases, J lost 6 bases, and 5 bases stayed unmatched. The CDR3 runs to 12 residues. The chain's CDR3 is CAWETGGIEQYF. In DNA form, the CDR3 reads TGTGCCTGGGAAACAGGGGGCATCGAGCAGTACTTC.

This clonotype was detected ten times or more. V gene TRBV9 combines with J gene TRBJ1-1; 10 nucleotides line up with TRBD1. The germline V gene has CDR1 SGDLS and CDR2 YYNGEE. The CDR3 loop spans 15 amino acids. V trimming: 4 bases; J trimming: 6 bases; junction bases outside the gene matches: 9. The CDR3 loop reads CASSTTTGGSPEAFF. Here the CDR3 DNA reads TGTGCCAGCAGCACGACGACAGGGGGCTCGCCTGAAGCTTTCTTT.

CDR3 region: CASGRFLAGGNEQFF. The CDR3, as DNA: TGTGCCAGCGGCCGATTTCTAGCGGGAGGGAATGAGCAGTTCTTC. The rearrangement joins TRBV7-2 to TRBJ2-1; TRBD2 matches at 12 bases. CDR3 size: 15 residues. After removal of 8 bases from V and 7 bases from J, the junction contained 9 bases not matched to a gene. Germline-derived CDR1 and CDR2 are SGHTA and FQGNSA.

This clonotype was detected a few times. DNA of the CDR3: TGTGCCAGCAGTACCGGGTCGCTTCAGCCCCAGCATTTT. The encoded protein is CASSTGSLQPQHF. The rearrangement uses TRBV6-1 and TRBJ1-5; D gene ambiguous. V was trimmed by 5 bases and J by 6 bases, leaving 11 bases between them. Germline V gene lookup returns CDR1 MNHNS and CDR2 SASEGT. The length of the CDR3 is 13 residues.

This clonotype was detected ten times or more. This chain joins TRBV7-2 and TRBJ2-7; 7 bases align to TRBD2. Germline assignment: CDR1 SGHTA and CDR2 FQGNSA. The junction had 7 bases not matched to a gene; V was cut back by 5 bases and J by 3 bases. CDR3 length equals 14 residues. Here the CDR3 reads CASSATSASYEQYF. CDR3 nucleotides: TGTGCCAGCAGCGCTACTAGCGCGAGCTACGAGCAGTACTTC.

This clonotype has at least ten counts. The chain employs TRBV6-5 and TRBJ1-2; D is possibly TRBD1 (6 bases). CDR3 size: 13 residues. Per the germline V gene, CDR1 is MNHEY and CDR2 is SVGAGI. Trimming left V 0 bases short and J 10 bases short, with 12 bases between. CDR3 loop: CASSYSGDKSYTF. For the CDR3, the DNA is TGTGCCAGCAGTTACTCTGGGGACAAGTCCTACACCTTC.

This clonotype was seen many times. CDR3 in DNA: TGTGCCAGCAGCCCCCGTCGTGGGGCGATTGGCTACACCTTC. It specifies CASSPRRGAIGYTF. The chain has TRBV12-3 or TRBV12-4 and TRBJ1-2; possible D gene TRBD1, 5 bases. Trimming stripped 6 bases from V and 7 bases from J, with 18 bases between. This CDR3 comprises 14 residues.

This clonotype was counted a few times. The V gene is TRBV28, the J gene TRBJ2-3, with 8 bases that match TRBD2. Germline assignment: CDR1 MDHEN and CDR2 SYDVKM. V dropped 6 bases and J dropped 4; count of bases not matched to a gene: 6. This CDR3 has 14 residues. In DNA form, the CDR3 reads TGTGCCAGCAGGACATTCGGGGGGGCAGATACGCAGTATTTT. Encoded protein: CASRTFGGADTQYF.

The chain recombines TRBV7-2 with TRBJ2-1, with 11 bases matching TRBD2. V was clipped by 3 bases and J by 7 bases; unmatched bases: 8. Germline V CDR1 and CDR2: SGHTA, FQGNSA. The CDR3 consists of 16 residues. The CDR3 region has the DNA TGTGCCAGCAGCTTCTTAGCGGGAGGGCCCCTGAATGAGCAGTTCTTC. As protein: CASSFLAGGPLNEQFF.

The chain recombines TRBV6-1 with TRBJ1-4; 8 nucleotides match TRBD1. The ends lost 6 bases at V and 7 bases at J; junction bases unmatched: 13. This CDR3 has 16 residues. Germline V gene lookup returns CDR1 MNHNS and CDR2 SASEGT. In DNA form, the CDR3 reads TGTGCCAGCAGACCGAGACAGGGGCTACTTAGTGAAAAACTGTTTTTT. This sequence encodes CASRPRQGLLSEKLFF.

About this clonotype itself: This clone may be a read error of a much larger clone one base away. The rearrangement joins TRBV6-5 to TRBJ1-2; D perhaps matches TRBD1 (6 bases). Germline CDR1 and CDR2: MNHEY and SVGAGI. The CDR3 is 14 amino acids. Trimming cost V 2 bases and J 2 bases, with 9 bases left between them. The CDR3 coding sequence is TGTGCCAGCAGTTACGGACAGCACAACTATGGCTACACCTTC. Amino acid sequence: CASSYGQHNYGYTF.

This clonotype was seen repeatedly, ten times or more. The V call is TRBV15, the J call TRBJ2-3; D might be TRBD1 or TRBD2, each matching 5 bases. Between the trimmed V and J ends, which lost 3 bases and 1 base, there was a span of 8 bases. The CDR3 runs to 14 residues. Germline V gene lookup returns CDR1 LNHNV and CDR2 YYDKDF (reference sequence). This CDR3 reads CATSSGDGTDTQYF. In DNA form, the CDR3 reads TGTGCCACCAGCAGTGGGGACGGCACAGATACGCAGTATTTT.

This clonotype was picked up a small number of times. The chain recombines TRBV28 with TRBJ2-1; 8 bases align to TRBD2. The CDR3 covers 15 residues. Germline values: CDR1 MDHEN, CDR2 SYDVKM. Trimming cost V 8 bases and J 1 base; bases outside gene matches: 7. CDR3 amino acids: CASLSGGGSYNEQFF. CDR3 nucleotides: TGTGCCAGCCTTTCAGGCGGGGGGTCCTACAATGAGCAGTTCTTC.

This clonotype was detected ten times or more. V usage is TRBV15 and J usage is TRBJ2-7, with D maybe TRBD1 (6 bases). V was trimmed by 1 base and J by 6 bases, leaving 13 bases between them. Germline-derived CDR1 and CDR2 are LNHNV and YYDKDF (reference sequence). The CDR3 length is 14 residues. The CDR3 protein is CATSRGQQGLEQYF. DNA of the CDR3: TGTGCCACCAGCAGAGGCCAACAGGGCCTCGAGCAGTACTTC. The whole variable domain, remainder taken from reference TRBV15 and TRBJ2-7, is DAMVIQNPRYQVTQFGKPVTLSCSQTLNHNVMYWYQQKSSQAPKLLFHYYDKDFNNEADTPDNFQSRRPNTSFCFLDIRSPGLGDTAMYLCATSRGQQGLEQYFGPGTRLTVT.

The chain couples TRBV20-1 to TRBJ2-3; unclear D gene. CDR1 and CDR2 from the germline V gene are DFQATT and SNEGSKA (reference sequence). The CDR3 runs to 12 residues. The V end lost 2 bases, the J end lost 2 bases, and 5 bases lay between the germline ends. CDR3 sequence: CSARQFTDTQYF. The CDR3 DNA reads as TGCAGTGCTAGACAGTTCACAGATACGCAGTATTTT.